This T cell receptor beta chain was captured by sequencing in a study of blood T cell repertoires in COVID-19. Study-wide context: From the United States, Italy and Spain came samples of acute and convalescent COVID-19.

Per the original methods: Estimated nucleated cell counts came from reference gene primer amplification. The data were produced by immunoSEQ multiplex PCR, yet TCRdb's version contains in-frame clones alone and is incomplete. The D gene and trimming were derived from the DNA, and the V and J assignments and clone size from that table. The table records 490,000 or so clones, less than 90% of them present only once. The specimen sequenced was PBMCs or T cells enriched from blood (not recorded which). The clonotype originates from a woman in her sixties or seventies who had recovered from COVID-19.

The CDR3 bases are TGTGCCAGCAGCCAAGCGGGTGAGACCCAGTACTTC. Its translation: CASSQAGETQYF. V is TRBV12-3 or TRBV12-4 and J is TRBJ2-5, with D possibly TRBD2 on 6 matching bases. CDR3 size: 12 residues. V gave up 6 bases and J gave up 5 bases, with 10 bases separating them.